This T cell receptor (beta chain) was sequenced in a study of blood T cell repertoires in COVID-19. V gave up 0 bases and J gave up 7 bases; unmatched junction bases: 5. CDR1 and CDR2 from the germline V gene are SGHDT and YYEEEE. The CDR3 totals 14 residues. Data came from immunoSEQ multiplex PCR; TCRdb stores just in-frame clones and leaves some out. The repertoire holds over 250,000 clones, around 90% seen once, with about 8.9% in the top ten. The receptor's source is a woman between 18 and 30 years old who had recovered from COVID-19. The chain links TRBV5-6 to TRBJ1-2; 8 positions match TRBD1. Sequenced: PBMCs or T cells enriched from blood (not recorded which). DNA for the CDR3: TGTGCCAGCAGCTTGGATGTCAGGGGGCTTGGCTACACCTTC. Protein: CASSLDVRGLGYTF.